This is a list of T cell receptor beta chains from one sample in a study of beta chain features in type 1 diabetes. Generated by immunoSEQ multiplex PCR, the TCRdb table keeps only in-frame clones and is missing some. The sample holds over 200,000 clones; approximately 11% are singletons and the top ten take over 0.015%. Sequenced sample: naive CD4+ T cells from blood. All receptors derive from a man aged 25-45 years with type 1 diabetes. CDR3s include the opening cysteine and the closing phenylalanine or tryptophan. The D gene is left open where the match is weak. Clone size appears in some rows only: once, few, many, or a class for an expanded clone.

J	D	size	V	CDR3	DNA
TRBJ1-1	.	.	TRBV15	CATSSRGSANTEAFF	TGTGCCACCAGCAGCCGGGGGTCAGCAAACACTGAAGCTTTCTTT
TRBJ1-6	.	.	TRBV2	CASSERLETEFYNSPLHF	TGTGCCAGCAGTGAAAGGTTGGAAACAGAGTTCTATAATTCACCCCTCCACTTT
TRBJ2-7	.	few	TRBV5-6	CASSLAERSYEQYF	TGTGCCAGCAGCTTGGCCGAGCGATCCTACGAGCAGTACTTC
TRBJ2-3	TRBD2	few	TRBV7-8	CASSSLQRTSGMRDTQYF	TGTGCCAGCAGCTCCCTCCAACGGACTAGCGGGATGAGAGATACGCAGTATTTT
TRBJ2-6	.	few	TRBV29-1	CSGGSGANVLTF	TGCAGCGGAGGGTCTGGGGCCAACGTCCTGACTTTC
TRBJ1-3	.	few	TRBV30	CARSVLDTIYF	TGTGCCCGGAGTGTACTAGACACCATATATTTT
TRBJ1-1	.	few	TRBV7-9	CASSLVIANTEAFF	TGTGCCAGCAGCTTAGTGATAGCGAACACTGAAGCTTTCTTT
TRBJ2-5	TRBD2	few	TRBV6-5	CASMAGGPRETQYF	TGTGCCAGCATGGCGGGGGGGCCGCGTGAGACCCAGTACTTC
TRBJ2-3	.	.	TRBV10-1	CASSASDRYTQYF	TGCGCCAGCAGTGCATCCGACAGGTATACGCAGTATTTT
TRBJ2-2	TRBD2	few	TRBV11-2	CASSSGGYGWTGELFF	TGTGCCAGCAGCTCGGGGGGGTACGGTTGGACCGGGGAGCTGTTTTTT
TRBJ2-5	TRBD2	.	TRBV9	CASSVDGRVQETQYF	TGTGCCAGCAGCGTAGACGGGAGGGTCCAAGAGACCCAGTACTTC
TRBJ2-1	.	few	TRBV2	CASSPSLGGYNEQFF	TGTGCCAGCAGTCCTAGCTTGGGGGGATACAATGAGCAGTTCTTC
TRBJ1-5	.	.	TRBV5-5	CASSSTRGQPQHF	TGTGCCAGCAGCTCAACAAGGGGTCAGCCCCAGCATTTT
TRBJ1-1	TRBD1	.	TRBV5-6	CASSLEAGGNTEAFF	TGTGCCAGCAGCTTGGAAGCAGGGGGGAACACTGAAGCTTTCTTT
TRBJ1-5	.	few	TRBV13	CASRRWGGNQPQHF	TGTGCCAGCCGTCGATGGGGCGGCAATCAGCCCCAGCATTTT
TRBJ2-7	TRBD1	.	TRBV11-2	CASSPRDRGYEQYF	TGTGCCAGCAGCCCCCGGGACAGGGGCTACGAGCAGTACTTC
TRBJ1-5	.	once	TRBV4-2	CASSQGTNQPQHF	TGTGCCAGCAGCCAAGGGACAAATCAGCCCCAGCATTTT
TRBJ1-1	.	.	TRBV2	CASSDPGGNTEAFF	TGTGCCAGCAGTGACCCCGGCGGGAACACTGAAGCTTTCTTT
TRBJ2-7	TRBD1	.	TRBV15	CATSIDRGLYEQYF	TGTGCCACCAGCATTGACAGGGGGCTATACGAGCAGTACTTC
TRBJ2-1	TRBD1	.	TRBV15	CATSRPQGNEQFF	TGTGCCACCAGCAGACCACAGGGGAATGAGCAGTTCTTC
TRBJ2-6	.	.	TRBV9	CASSVAGAGANVLTF	TGTGCCAGCAGCGTAGCGGGGGCTGGGGCCAACGTCCTGACTTTC
TRBJ2-7	.	.	TRBV19	CASSIGQSYEQYF	TGTGCCAGTAGTATAGGACAATCCTACGAGCAGTACTTC